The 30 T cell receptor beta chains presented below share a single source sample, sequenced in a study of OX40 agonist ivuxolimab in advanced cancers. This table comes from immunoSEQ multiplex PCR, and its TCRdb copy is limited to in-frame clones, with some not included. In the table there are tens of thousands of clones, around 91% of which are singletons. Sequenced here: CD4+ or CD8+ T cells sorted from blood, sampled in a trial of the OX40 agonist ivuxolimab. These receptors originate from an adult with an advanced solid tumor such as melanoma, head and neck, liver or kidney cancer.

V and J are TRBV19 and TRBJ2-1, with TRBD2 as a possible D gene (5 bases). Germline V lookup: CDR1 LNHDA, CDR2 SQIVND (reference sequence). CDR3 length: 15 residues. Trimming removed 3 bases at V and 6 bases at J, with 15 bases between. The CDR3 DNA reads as TGTGCCAGTAGTATTTTAGCGAACGGTGTCAATGAGCAGTTCTTC. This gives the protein CASSILANGVNEQFF. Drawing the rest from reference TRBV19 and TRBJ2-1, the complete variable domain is DGGITQSPKYLFRKEGQNVTLSCEQNLNHDAMYWYRQDPGQGLRLIYYSQIVNDFQKGDIAEGYSVSREKKESFPLTVTSAQKNPTAFYLCASSILANGVNEQFFGPGTRLTVL.

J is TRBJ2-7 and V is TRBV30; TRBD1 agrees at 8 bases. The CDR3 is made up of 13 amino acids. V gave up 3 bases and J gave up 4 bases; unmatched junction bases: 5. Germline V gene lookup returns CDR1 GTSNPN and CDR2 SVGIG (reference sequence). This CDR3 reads CAWRDRERYEQYF. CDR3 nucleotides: TGTGCCTGGAGGGACAGGGAAAGGTACGAGCAGTACTTC.

Here the CDR3 reads CASSHSGQGPYEQYF. The CDR3 DNA is TGTGCCAGCAGCCATTCAGGACAGGGGCCCTACGAGCAGTACTTC. This chain connects TRBV16 to TRBJ2-7; 9 bases fit TRBD1. With 3 bases clipped from V and 2 bases from J, the junction kept 5 bases outside the gene matches. The CDR3 spans 15 residues. Germline V gene sequence: CDR1 KGHSY, CDR2 FQNENV.

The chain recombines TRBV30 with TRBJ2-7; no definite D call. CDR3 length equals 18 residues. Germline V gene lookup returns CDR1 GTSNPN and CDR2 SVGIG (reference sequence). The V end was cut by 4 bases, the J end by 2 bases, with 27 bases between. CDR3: CAWTDASPPFEYTYEQYF. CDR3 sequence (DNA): TGTGCCTGGACCGACGCATCCCCACCATTTGAGTACACCTACGAGCAGTACTTC.

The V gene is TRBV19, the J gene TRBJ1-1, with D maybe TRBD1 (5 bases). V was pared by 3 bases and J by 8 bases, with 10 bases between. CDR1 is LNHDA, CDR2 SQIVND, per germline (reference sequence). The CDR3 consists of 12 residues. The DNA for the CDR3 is TGTGCCAGTAGTATGGGACCTAACGAAGCTTTCTTT. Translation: CASSMGPNEAFF. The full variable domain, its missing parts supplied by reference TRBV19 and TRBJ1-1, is DGGITQSPKYLFRKEGQNVTLSCEQNLNHDAMYWYRQDPGQGLRLIYYSQIVNDFQKGDIAEGYSVSREKKESFPLTVTSAQKNPTAFYLCASSMGPNEAFFGQGTRLTVV.

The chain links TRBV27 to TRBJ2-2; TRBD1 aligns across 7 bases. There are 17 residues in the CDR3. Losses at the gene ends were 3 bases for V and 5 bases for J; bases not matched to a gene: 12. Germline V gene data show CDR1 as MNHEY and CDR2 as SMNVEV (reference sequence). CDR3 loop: CASSFIGGVGVTGELFF. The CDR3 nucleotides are TGTGCCAGCAGTTTTATAGGGGGCGTTGGAGTTACCGGGGAGCTGTTTTTT.

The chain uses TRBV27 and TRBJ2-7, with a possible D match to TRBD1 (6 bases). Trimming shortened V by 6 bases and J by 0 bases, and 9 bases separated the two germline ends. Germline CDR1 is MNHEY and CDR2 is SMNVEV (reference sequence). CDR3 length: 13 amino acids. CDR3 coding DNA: TGTGCCAGCAGGACAGGAGGCTCCTACGAGCAGTACTTC. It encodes CASRTGGSYEQYF.

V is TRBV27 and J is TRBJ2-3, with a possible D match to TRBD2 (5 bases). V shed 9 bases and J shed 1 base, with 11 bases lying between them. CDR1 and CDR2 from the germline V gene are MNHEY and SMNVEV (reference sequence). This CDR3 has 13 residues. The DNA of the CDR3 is TGTGCCAGTTCCAAGGGAGGCACAGATACGCAGTATTTT. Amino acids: CASSKGGTDTQYF.

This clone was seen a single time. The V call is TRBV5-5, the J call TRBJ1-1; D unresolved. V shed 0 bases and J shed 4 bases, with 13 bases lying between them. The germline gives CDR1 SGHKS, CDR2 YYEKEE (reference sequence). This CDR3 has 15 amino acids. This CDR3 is CASSLGHTSTTEAFF. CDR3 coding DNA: TGTGCCAGCAGCTTGGGCCATACATCTACCACTGAAGCTTTCTTT. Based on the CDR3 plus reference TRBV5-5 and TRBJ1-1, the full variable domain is DAGVTQSPTHLIKTRGQQVTLRCSPISGHKSVSWYQQVLGQGPQFIFQYYEKEERGRGNFPDRFSARQFPNYSSELNVNALLLGDSALYLCASSLGHTSTTEAFFGQGTRLTVV.

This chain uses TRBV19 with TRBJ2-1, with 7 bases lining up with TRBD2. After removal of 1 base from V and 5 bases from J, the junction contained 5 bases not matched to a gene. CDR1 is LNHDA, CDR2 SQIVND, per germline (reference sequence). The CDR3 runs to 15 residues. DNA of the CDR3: TGTGCCAGTAGTATAGGGGGGGGATTCAACAATGAGCAGTTCTTC. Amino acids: CASSIGGGFNNEQFF.

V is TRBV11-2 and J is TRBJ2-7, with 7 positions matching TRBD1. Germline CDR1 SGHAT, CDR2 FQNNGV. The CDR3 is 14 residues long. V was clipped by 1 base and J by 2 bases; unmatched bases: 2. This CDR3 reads CASSLVQGAYEQYF. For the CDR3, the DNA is TGTGCCAGCAGCTTAGTGCAGGGGGCCTACGAGCAGTACTTC.

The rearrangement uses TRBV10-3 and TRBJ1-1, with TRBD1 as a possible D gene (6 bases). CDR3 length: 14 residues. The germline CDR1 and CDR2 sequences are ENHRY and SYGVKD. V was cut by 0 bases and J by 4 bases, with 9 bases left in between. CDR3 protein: CAISESTRGTEAFF. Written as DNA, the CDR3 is TGTGCCATCAGTGAGTCAACCAGGGGCACTGAAGCTTTCTTT.

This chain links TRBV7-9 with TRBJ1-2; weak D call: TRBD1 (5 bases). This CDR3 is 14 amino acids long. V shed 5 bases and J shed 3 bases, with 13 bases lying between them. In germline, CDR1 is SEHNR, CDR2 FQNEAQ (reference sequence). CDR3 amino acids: CASSTPRADYGYTF. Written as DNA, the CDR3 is TGTGCCAGCAGCACACCCAGGGCGGACTATGGCTACACCTTC.

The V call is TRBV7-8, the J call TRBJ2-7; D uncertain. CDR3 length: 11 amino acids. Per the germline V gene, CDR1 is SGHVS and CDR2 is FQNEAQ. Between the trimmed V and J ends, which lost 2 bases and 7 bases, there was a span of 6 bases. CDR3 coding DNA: TGTGCCAGCAGCTTATCTCCTGAGCAGTACTTC. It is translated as CASSLSPEQYF.

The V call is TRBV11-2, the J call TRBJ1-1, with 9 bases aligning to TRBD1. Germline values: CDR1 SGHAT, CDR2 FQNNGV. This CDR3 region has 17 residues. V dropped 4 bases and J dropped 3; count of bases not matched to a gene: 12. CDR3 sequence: CASSSGQGDWGDTEAFF. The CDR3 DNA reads TGTGCCAGCAGCTCGGGACAGGGAGATTGGGGGGACACTGAAGCTTTCTTT. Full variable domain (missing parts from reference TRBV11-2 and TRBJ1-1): EAGVAQSPRYKIIEKRQSVAFWCNPISGHATLYWYQQILGQGPKLLIQFQNNGVVDDSQLPKDRFSAERLKGVDSTLKIQPAKLEDSAVYLCASSSGQGDWGDTEAFFGQGTRLTVV.

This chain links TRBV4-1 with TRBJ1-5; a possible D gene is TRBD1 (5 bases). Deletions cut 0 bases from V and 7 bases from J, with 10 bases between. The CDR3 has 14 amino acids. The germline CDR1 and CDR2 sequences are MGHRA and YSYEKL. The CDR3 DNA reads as TGCGCCAGCAGCCAAGAGGGGGAGGGCCAGCCCCAGCATTTT. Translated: CASSQEGEGQPQHF.

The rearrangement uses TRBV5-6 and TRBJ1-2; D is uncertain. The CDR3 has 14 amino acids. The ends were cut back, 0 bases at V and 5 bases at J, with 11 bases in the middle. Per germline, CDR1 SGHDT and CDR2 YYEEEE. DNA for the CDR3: TGTGCCAGCAGCTTGGGAACAGCGGAGTATGGCTACACCTTC. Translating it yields CASSLGTAEYGYTF.

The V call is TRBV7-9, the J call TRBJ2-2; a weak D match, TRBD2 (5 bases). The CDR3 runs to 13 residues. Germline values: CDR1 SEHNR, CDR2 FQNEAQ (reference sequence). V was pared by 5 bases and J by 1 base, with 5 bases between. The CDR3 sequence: CASSRGNTGELFF. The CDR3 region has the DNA TGTGCCAGCAGCCGGGGGAACACCGGGGAGCTGTTTTTT.

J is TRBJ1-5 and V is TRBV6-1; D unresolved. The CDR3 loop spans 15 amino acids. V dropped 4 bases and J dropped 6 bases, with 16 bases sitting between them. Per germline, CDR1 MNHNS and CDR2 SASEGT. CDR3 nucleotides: TGTGCCAGCAGTGCTTCGGATTACAAGGGTCAGCCCCAGCATTTT. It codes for CASSASDYKGQPQHF.

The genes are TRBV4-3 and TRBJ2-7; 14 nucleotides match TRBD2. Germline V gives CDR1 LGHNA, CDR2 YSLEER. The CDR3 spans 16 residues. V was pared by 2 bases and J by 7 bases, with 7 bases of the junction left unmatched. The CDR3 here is CASSQTPGLAGEEQYF. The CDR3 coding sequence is TGCGCCAGCAGCCAAACGCCGGGACTAGCGGGAGAAGAGCAGTACTTC.

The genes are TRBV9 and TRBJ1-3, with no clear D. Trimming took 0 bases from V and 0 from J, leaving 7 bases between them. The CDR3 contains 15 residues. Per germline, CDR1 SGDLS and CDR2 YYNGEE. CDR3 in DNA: TGTGCCAGCAGCGTAGGAGGCGGCTCTGGAAACACCATATATTTT. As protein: CASSVGGGSGNTIYF.

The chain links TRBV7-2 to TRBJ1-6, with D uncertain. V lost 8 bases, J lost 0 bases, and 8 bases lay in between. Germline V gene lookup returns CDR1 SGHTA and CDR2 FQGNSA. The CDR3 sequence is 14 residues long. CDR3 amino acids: CASVGSSYNSPLHF. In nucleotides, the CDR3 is TGTGCCAGCGTAGGGAGCTCCTATAATTCACCCCTCCACTTT. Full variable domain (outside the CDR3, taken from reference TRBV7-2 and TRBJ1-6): GAGVSQSPSNKVTEKGKDVELRCDPISGHTALYWYRQSLGQGLEFLIYFQGNSAPDKSGLPSDRFSAERTGGSVSTLTIQRTQQEDSAVYLCASVGSSYNSPLHFGNGTRLTVT.

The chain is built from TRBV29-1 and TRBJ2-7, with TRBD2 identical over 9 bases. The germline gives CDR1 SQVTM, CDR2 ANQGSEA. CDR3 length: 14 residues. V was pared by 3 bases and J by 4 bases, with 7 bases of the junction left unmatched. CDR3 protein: CSVEVAGVEYEQYF. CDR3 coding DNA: TGCAGCGTTGAGGTAGCGGGAGTTGAATACGAGCAGTACTTC.

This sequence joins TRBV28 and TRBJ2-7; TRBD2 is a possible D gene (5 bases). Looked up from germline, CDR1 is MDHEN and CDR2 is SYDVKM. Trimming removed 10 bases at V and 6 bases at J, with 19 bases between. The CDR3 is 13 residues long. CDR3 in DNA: TGTGCCACCATCGAGATGGGAGTAGGCGAGCAGTACTTC. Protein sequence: CATIEMGVGEQYF.

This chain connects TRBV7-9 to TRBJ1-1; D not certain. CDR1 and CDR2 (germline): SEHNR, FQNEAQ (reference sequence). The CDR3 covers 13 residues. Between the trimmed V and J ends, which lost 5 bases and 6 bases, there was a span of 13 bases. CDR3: CASSAQDDAEAFF. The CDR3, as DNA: TGTGCCAGCAGCGCCCAGGATGACGCTGAAGCTTTCTTT.

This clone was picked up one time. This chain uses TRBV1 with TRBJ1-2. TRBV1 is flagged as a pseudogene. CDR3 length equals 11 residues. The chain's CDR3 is CTSSARYGYTF. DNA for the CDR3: TGCACCAGCAGTGCTCGCTATGGCTACACCTTC.

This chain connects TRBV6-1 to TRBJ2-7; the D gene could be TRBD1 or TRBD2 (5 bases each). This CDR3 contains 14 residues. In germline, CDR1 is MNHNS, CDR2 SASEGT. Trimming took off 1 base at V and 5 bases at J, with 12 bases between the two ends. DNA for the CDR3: TGTGCCAGCAGTGAAGTTTGGGGGTTCAACGAGCAGTACTTC. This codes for CASSEVWGFNEQYF.

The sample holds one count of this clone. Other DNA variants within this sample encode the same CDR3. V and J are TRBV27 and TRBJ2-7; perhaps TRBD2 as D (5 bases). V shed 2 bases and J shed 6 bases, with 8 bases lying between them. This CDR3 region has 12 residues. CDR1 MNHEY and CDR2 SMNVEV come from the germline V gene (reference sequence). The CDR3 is CASSLTGSEQYF. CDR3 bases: TGTGCCAGCAGTTTAACGGGATCCGAGCAGTACTTC.

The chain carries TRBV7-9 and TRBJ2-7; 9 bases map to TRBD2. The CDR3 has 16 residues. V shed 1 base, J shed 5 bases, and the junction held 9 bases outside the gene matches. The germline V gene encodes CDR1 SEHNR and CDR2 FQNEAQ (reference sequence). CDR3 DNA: TGTGCCAGCAGCTTAGTATGGGTAGCGGGAGCTGACGAGCAGTACTTC. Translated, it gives CASSLVWVAGADEQYF. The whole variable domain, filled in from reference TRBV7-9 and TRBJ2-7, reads DTGVSQNPRHKITKRGQNVTFRCDPISEHNRLYWYRQTLGQGPEFLTYFQNEAQLEKSRLLSDRFSAERPKGSFSTLEIQRTEQGDSAMYLCASSLVWVAGADEQYFGPGTRLTVT.

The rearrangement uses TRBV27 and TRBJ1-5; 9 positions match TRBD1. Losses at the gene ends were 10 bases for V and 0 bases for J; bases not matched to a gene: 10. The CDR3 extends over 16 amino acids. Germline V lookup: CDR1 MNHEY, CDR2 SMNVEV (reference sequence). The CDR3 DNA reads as TGTGCCACCAGGTTCGTGGGACAGGGTAGCAATCAGCCCCAGCATTTT. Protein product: CATRFVGQGSNQPQHF.